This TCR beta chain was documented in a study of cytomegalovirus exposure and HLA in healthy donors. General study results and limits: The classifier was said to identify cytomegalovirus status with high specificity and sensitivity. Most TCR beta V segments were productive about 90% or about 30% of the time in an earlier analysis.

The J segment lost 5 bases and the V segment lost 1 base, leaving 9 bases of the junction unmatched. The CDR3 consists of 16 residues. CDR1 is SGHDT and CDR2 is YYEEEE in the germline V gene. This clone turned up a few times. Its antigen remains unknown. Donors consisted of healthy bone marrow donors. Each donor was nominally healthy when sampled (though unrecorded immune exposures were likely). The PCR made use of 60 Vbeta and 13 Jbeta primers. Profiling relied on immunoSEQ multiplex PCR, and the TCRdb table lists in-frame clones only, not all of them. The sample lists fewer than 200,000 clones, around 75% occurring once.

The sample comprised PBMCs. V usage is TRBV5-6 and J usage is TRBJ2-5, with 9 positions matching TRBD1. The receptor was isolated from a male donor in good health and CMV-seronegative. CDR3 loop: CASSLIRDRDEETQYF. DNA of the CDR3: TGTGCCAGCAGCTTGATTAGGGACAGGGATGAGGAGACCCAGTACTTC.